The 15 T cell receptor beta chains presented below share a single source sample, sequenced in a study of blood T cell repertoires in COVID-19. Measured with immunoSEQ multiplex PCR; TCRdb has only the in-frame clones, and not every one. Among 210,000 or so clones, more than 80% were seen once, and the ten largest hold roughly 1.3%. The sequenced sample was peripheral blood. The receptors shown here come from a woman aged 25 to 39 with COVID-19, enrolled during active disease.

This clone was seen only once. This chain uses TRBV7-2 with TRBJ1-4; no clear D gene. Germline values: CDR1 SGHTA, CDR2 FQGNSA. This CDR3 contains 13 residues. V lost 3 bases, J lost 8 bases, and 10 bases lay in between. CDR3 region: CASSFSQSEKLFF. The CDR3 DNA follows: TGTGCCAGCAGCTTCTCACAGAGCGAAAAACTGTTTTTT. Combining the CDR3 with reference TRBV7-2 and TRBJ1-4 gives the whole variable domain GAGVSQSPSNKVTEKGKDVELRCDPISGHTALYWYRQSLGQGLEFLIYFQGNSAPDKSGLPSDRFSAERTGGSVSTLTIQRTQQEDSAVYLCASSFSQSEKLFFGSGTQLSVL.

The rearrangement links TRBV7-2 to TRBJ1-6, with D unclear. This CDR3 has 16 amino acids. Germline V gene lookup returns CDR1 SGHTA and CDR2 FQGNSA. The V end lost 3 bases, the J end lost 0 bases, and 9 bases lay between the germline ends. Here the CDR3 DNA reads TGTGCCAGCAGCTTTAGGCGGAGCTCCTATAATTCACCCCTCCACTTT. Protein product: CASSFRRSSYNSPLHF.

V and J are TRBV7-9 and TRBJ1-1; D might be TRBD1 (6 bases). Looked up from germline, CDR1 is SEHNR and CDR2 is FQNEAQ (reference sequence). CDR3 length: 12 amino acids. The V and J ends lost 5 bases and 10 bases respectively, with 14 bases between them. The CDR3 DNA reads TGTGCCAGCAGCCTTTCAGGGGATGGAGCTTTCTTT. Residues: CASSLSGDGAFF.

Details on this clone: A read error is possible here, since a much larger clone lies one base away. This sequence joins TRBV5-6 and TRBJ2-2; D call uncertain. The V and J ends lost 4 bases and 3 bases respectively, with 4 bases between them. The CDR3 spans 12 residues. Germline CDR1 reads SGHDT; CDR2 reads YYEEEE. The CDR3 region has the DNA TGTGCCAGCAGCACTTACACCGGGGAGCTGTTTTTT. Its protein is CASSTYTGELFF.

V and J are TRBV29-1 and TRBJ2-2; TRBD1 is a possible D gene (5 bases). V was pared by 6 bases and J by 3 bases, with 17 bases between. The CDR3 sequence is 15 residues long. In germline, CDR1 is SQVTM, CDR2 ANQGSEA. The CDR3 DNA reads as TGCAGCGTAGGGGCAGGGCTTTCGTACACCGGGGAGCTGTTTTTT. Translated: CSVGAGLSYTGELFF.

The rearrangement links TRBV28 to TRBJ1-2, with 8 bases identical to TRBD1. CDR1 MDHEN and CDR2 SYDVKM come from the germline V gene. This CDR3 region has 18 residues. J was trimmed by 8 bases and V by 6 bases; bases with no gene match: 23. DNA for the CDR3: TGTGCCAGCAGCACCGTCGGCAGGGGGCCGGTGGGGCTAAGCGGCTACACCTTC. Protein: CASSTVGRGPVGLSGYTF.

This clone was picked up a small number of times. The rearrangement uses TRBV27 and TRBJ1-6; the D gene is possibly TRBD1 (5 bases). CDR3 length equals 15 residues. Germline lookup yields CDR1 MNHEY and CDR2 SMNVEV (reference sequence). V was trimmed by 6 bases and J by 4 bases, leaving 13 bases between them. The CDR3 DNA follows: TGTGCCAGCAGAACCAATGGGGCATATAATTCACCCCTCCACTTT. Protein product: CASRTNGAYNSPLHF.

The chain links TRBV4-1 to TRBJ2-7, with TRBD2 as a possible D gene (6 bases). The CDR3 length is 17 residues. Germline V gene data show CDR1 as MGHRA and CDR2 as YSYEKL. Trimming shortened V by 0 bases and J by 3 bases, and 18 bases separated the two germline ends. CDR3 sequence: CASSQDVGGTFYYEQYF. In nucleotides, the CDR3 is TGCGCCAGCAGCCAAGATGTTGGCGGGACTTTCTACTACGAGCAGTACTTC.

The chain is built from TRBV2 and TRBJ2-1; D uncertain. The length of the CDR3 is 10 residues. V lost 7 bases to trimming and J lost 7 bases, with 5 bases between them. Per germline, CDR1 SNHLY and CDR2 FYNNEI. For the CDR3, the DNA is TGTGCCAGCATTAGAAATGAGCAGTTCTTC. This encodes CASIRNEQFF.

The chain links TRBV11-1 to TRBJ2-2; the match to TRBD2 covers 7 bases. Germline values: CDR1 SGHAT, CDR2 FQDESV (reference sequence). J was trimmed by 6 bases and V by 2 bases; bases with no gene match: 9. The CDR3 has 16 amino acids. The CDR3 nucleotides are TGTGCCAGCAGCTTACGGGGCGGGAGTCTTGCCGGGGAGCTGTTTTTT. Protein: CASSLRGGSLAGELFF.

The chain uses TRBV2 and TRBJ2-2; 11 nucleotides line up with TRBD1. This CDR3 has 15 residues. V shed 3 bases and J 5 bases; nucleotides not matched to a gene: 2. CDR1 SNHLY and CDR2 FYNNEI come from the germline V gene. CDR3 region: CASSEDRGRTGELFF. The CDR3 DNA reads TGTGCCAGCAGTGAGGACAGGGGGCGTACCGGGGAGCTGTTTTTT.

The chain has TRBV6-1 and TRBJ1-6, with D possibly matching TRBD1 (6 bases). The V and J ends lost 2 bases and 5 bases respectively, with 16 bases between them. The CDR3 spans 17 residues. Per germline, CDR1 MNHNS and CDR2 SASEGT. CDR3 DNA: TGTGCCAGCAGTGAATACGGGGGGGCAGGGAATAATTCACCCCTCCACTTT. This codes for CASSEYGGAGNNSPLHF.

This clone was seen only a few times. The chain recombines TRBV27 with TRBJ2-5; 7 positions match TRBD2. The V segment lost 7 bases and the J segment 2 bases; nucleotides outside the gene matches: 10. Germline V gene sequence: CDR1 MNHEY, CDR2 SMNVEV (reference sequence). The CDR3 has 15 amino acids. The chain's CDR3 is CASNYSGSAQETQYF. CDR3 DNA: TGTGCCAGCAATTATAGCGGGTCCGCTCAAGAGACCCAGTACTTC.

Written as DNA, the CDR3 is TGCAGCGTCCTGGGACAGGGCGCATCCTACGAGCAGTACTTC. Its translation: CSVLGQGASYEQYF. The V and J genes are TRBV29-1 and TRBJ2-7; 9 bases align to TRBD1. The CDR3 has 14 amino acids. Trimming cost V 6 bases and J 1 base; bases outside gene matches: 7. In germline, CDR1 is SQVTM, CDR2 ANQGSEA.

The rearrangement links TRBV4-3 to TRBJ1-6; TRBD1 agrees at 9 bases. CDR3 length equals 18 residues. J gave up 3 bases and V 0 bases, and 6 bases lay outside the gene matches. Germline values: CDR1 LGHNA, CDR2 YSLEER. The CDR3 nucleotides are TGCGCCAGCAGCCAAGAACGGGACAGGGAAGGCTATAATTCACCCCTCCACTTT. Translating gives CASSQERDREGYNSPLHF.